This TCR beta chain was captured by sequencing in a study of Tregs in tolerant kidney transplant recipients. Profiled with immunoSEQ multiplex PCR; TCRdb holds only in-frame clones, not every one. The table shows roughly 1,700 clones, with around 48% occurring only once. The study's findings and limits: Findings come from small patient numbers and require larger validation.

Trimming removed 6 bases from V and 7 bases from J, with 12 bases in between. CDR3 length equals 12 residues. In germline, CDR1 is SGHAT, CDR2 FQNNGV. A word on this clone: Its cognate antigen is unknown.

The sequence was collected from a human donor in good health. The sequencing input was Tregs from blood cultured with allogeneic cells. The V gene is TRBV11-2, the J gene TRBJ1-1; D uncertain. CDR3 sequence reads: CASSLLGVEAFF. CDR3 nucleotide sequence: TGTGCCAGCAGTCTCCTTGGCGTTGAAGCTTTCTTT. The whole variable domain, filled in from reference TRBV11-2 and TRBJ1-1, reads EAGVAQSPRYKIIEKRQSVAFWCNPISGHATLYWYQQILGQGPKLLIQFQNNGVVDDSQLPKDRFSAERLKGVDSTLKIQPAKLEDSAVYLCASSLLGVEAFFGQGTRLTVV.